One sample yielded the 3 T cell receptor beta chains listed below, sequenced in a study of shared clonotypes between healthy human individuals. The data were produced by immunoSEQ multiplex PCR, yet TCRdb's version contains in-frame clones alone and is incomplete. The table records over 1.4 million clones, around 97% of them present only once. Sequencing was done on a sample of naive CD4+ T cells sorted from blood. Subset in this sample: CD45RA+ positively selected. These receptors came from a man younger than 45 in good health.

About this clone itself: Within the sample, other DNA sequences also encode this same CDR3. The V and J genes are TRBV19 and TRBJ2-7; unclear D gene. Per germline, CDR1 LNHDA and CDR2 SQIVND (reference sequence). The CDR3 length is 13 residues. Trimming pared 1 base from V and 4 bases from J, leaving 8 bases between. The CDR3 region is CASSIAETYEQYF. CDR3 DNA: TGTGCCAGTAGTATAGCTGAGACTTACGAGCAGTACTTC.

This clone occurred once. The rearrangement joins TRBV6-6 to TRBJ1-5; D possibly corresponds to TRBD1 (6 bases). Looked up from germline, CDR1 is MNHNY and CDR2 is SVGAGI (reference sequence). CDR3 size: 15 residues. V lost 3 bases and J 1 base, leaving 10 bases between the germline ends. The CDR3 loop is CASSYWQGSNQPQHF. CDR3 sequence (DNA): TGTGCCAGCAGTTATTGGCAGGGGAGCAATCAGCCCCAGCATTTT.

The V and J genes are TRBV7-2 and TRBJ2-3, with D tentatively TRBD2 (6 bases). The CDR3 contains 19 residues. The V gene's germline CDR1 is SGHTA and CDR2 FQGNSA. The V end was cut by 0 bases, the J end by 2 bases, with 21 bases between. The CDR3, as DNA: TGTGCCAGCAGCTTAGCGGCGGGATCGAGCCAGCGGCCCACAGATACGCAGTATTTT. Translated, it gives CASSLAAGSSQRPTDTQYF.